The 12 T cell receptor beta chains listed next were all sequenced from one sample in a study of T cell responses to AZD1222 COVID-19 vaccine (dated by TCRdb to 2020 to 2023). Library preparation employed the immunoSEQ multiplex PCR assay. Imported from immuneACCESS, the table was reduced by TCRdb to in-frame sequences with V and J called. These copies leave out some clones; in studies compared against another copy, an unresolved V gene accounts for under half, and the cause of the remainder is not known. Here the sample has around 80,000 clones; approximately 90% occur a single time. 8% of the sample goes to the ten largest clones. The time point label for this specimen denotes: about 28 days (+/-7) after the second vaccine dose. The specimen was peripheral blood, collected 28 days after the second AZD1222 dose. These receptors all stem from an adult who received the AZD1222 COVID-19 vaccine.

V is TRBV24-1 and J is TRBJ2-2, with 12 bases lining up with TRBD2. V shed 7 bases and J 1 base; nucleotides not matched to a gene: 0. CDR3 length: 15 amino acids. CDR1 KGHDR and CDR2 SFDVKD come from the germline V gene. The CDR3 DNA sequence: TGTGCCACCAGGGGACTAGCGGGGAACACCGGGGAGCTGTTTTTT. It codes for CATRGLAGNTGELFF.

The gene calls are TRBV15 and TRBJ1-5; D unclear. The V end was cut by 6 bases, the J end by 0 bases, with 9 bases between. The length of the CDR3 is 14 residues. CDR1 and CDR2 from the germline V gene are LNHNV and YYDKDF (reference sequence). CDR3 DNA sequence: TGTGCCACCAGTCCTTATTATAGCAATCAGCCCCAGCATTTT. This encodes CATSPYYSNQPQHF.

The chain links TRBV18 to TRBJ2-2; 7 bases map to TRBD2. Looked up from germline, CDR1 is KGHSH and CDR2 is LQKENI. There are 16 residues in the CDR3. Trimming at V came to 2 bases and at J to 3 bases, leaving 6 bases not matched to a gene. CDR3 DNA: TGTGCCAGCTCACCAAGCAGGACTAGAGACACCGGGGAGCTGTTTTTT. The encoded protein is CASSPSRTRDTGELFF.

The rearrangement uses TRBV7-9 and TRBJ2-7; 8 bases agree with TRBD1. The V and J ends lost 4 bases and 2 bases, in that order; junction bases with no gene match: 7. The germline V gene encodes CDR1 SEHNR and CDR2 FQNEAQ (reference sequence). This CDR3 comprises 15 residues. The CDR3 loop reads CASSSQGALPYEQYF. CDR3 coding DNA: TGTGCCAGCAGCTCGCAGGGGGCGCTTCCCTACGAGCAGTACTTC.

In this sample, this clone turned up once. The chain uses TRBV15 and TRBJ2-3; unclear D gene. This CDR3 comprises 12 residues. Looked up from germline, CDR1 is LNHNV and CDR2 is YYDKDF (reference sequence). V lost 2 bases and J lost 6, with 6 bases in between. The CDR3 coding sequence is TGTGCCACCAGCAGAACAGCGGATACGCAGTATTTT. Amino acid sequence: CATSRTADTQYF.

The chain is built from TRBV6-5 and TRBJ2-2; 12 bases line up with TRBD2. This CDR3 has 16 residues. V lost 2 bases, J lost 6 bases, and 4 bases stayed unmatched. Per germline, CDR1 MNHEY and CDR2 SVGAGI. The CDR3 region has the DNA TGTGCCAGCAGTTACCTGACTAGCGGGAGACCCGGGGAGCTGTTTTTT. It yields the protein CASSYLTSGRPGELFF.

The J gene is TRBJ1-1, the V gene TRBV5-1; D unresolved. Germline values: CDR1 SGHRS, CDR2 YFSETQ. Trimming pared 0 bases from V and 2 bases from J, leaving 8 bases between. The CDR3 consists of 14 residues. Here the CDR3 reads CASSLGASNTEAFF. The CDR3 DNA reads as TGCGCCAGCAGCTTGGGGGCATCTAACACTGAAGCTTTCTTT. The whole variable domain, remainder taken from reference TRBV5-1 and TRBJ1-1, is KAGVTQTPRYLIKTRGQQVTLSCSPISGHRSVSWYQQTPGQGLQFLFEYFSETQRNKGNFPGRFSGRQFSNSRSEMNVSTLELGDSALYLCASSLGASNTEAFFGQGTRLTVV.

The J gene is TRBJ2-1, the V gene TRBV7-8; 13 positions match TRBD2. The CDR3 runs to 15 residues. V was pared by 8 bases and J by 3 bases, with 4 bases of the junction left unmatched. CDR1 and CDR2 (germline): SGHVS, FQNEAQ. The CDR3 DNA follows: TGTGCCAGCGTGAGGACTAGCGGGGGCTACAATGAGCAGTTCTTC. The encoded protein is CASVRTSGGYNEQFF. The complete variable domain, with remaining parts taken from reference TRBV7-8 and TRBJ2-1, reads GAGVSQSPRYKVAKRGQDVALRCDPISGHVSLFWYQQALGQGPEFLTYFQNEAQLDKSGLPSDRFFAERPEGSVSTLKIQRTQQEDSAVYLCASVRTSGGYNEQFFGPGTRLTVL.

This sequence joins TRBV6-5 and TRBJ2-1, with unresolved D. The CDR3 has 14 residues. V was trimmed by 7 bases and J by 7 bases, leaving 17 bases between them. Germline V gene data show CDR1 as MNHEY and CDR2 as SVGAGI. The CDR3 region is CASNPLDQRNEQFF. The CDR3 coding sequence is TGTGCCAGCAATCCCCTCGACCAGAGGAATGAGCAGTTCTTC.

The rearrangement joins TRBV6-5 to TRBJ1-1; no definite D call. CDR1 MNHEY and CDR2 SVGAGI come from the germline V gene. Trimming removed 6 bases at V and 2 bases at J, with 4 bases between. The CDR3 length is 11 residues. The DNA of the CDR3 is TGTGCCAGCAGGCAAAACACTGAAGCTTTCTTT. As protein: CASRQNTEAFF.

The V and J genes are TRBV4-3 and TRBJ2-4; 11 bases fit TRBD2. The CDR3 consists of 14 residues. V lost 4 bases, J lost 5 bases, and 1 base stayed unmatched. Germline lookup yields CDR1 LGHNA and CDR2 YSLEER. CDR3 protein: CASSPGLAENIQYF. In DNA form, the CDR3 reads TGCGCCAGCAGCCCGGGACTAGCGGAAAACATTCAGTACTTC.

V is TRBV7-3 and J is TRBJ2-7; 8 bases map to TRBD1. This CDR3 is built from 16 residues. V lost 6 bases, J lost 5 bases, and 15 bases stayed unmatched. Per germline, CDR1 SGHTA and CDR2 FQGTGA. DNA for the CDR3: TGTGCCAGCAGTCTCCGGACAGGGAAGAATAATCACGAGCAGTACTTC. It yields the protein CASSLRTGKNNHEQYF.